The present T cell receptor beta chain was sequenced within a study of regulatory T cells in long-lasting Graves disease. Study-wide findings and caveats: Persistent disease samples used TRBV28, TRBJ1-2 and TRBJ2-5 preferentially. Patients with persistent disease shared fewer than 3,500 public clonotypes, outpacing the 966 shared by new patients.

This clonotype was found many times. Its matching antigen is unknown. The CDR3 sequence is 15 residues long. With 6 bases removed from V and 0 bases from J, the gap between germline ends came to 14 bases. The germline V gene encodes CDR1 SEHNR and CDR2 FQNEAQ (reference sequence). Indicated time point: newly diagnosed GD, antithyroid drugs for less than 3 months. RNA extracted from PBMCs served as the sequencing template. Arm-PCR with iRepertoire HTBI primers amplified the CDR3 regions for these TCR beta libraries. TCRdb re-called the multiplex PCR reads through MiXCR, storing one row per CDR3 protein. The sample includes 350,000 to 400,000 distinct CDR3 sequences, around 15% of them seen just once. Another study also made use of these data, one on T cells in Graves' hyperthyroidism and ophthalmopathy. This second study says: Exclusion followed for patients with uncontrolled infection, other autoimmune disease, pregnancy or lactation. During a first-round RT-PCR of the TCR CDR3, the HTBI primer set was used.

This sample comprised peripheral blood mononuclear cells (PBMCs), obtained at new diagnosis, from a patient treated with antithyroid drugs. This receptor was obtained from a woman aged 18-29 years with Graves disease. This sequence joins TRBV7-9 and TRBJ1-1; D not resolved. The CDR3 region is CASSHTIPVNTEAFF. Here the CDR3 DNA reads TGTGCCAGCAGTCACACCATCCCGGTGAACACTGAAGCTTTCTTT.